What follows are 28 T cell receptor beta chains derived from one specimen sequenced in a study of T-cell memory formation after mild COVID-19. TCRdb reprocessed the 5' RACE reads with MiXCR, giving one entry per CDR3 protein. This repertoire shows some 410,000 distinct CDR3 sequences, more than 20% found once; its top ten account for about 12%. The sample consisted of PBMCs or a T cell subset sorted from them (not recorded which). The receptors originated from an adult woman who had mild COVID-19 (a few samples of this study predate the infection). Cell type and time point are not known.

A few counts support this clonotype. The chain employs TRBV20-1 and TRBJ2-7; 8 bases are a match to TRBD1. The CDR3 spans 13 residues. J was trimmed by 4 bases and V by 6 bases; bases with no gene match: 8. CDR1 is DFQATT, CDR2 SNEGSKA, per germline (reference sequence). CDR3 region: CSATGTGWYEQYF. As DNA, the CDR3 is TGCAGTGCCACCGGGACAGGATGGTACGAGCAGTACTTC.

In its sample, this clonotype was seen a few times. CDR3 bases: TGTGCCAGCAGACACGACAGGGAAGAGCAGTACTTC. Translating it yields CASRHDREEQYF. The chain couples TRBV12-3 or TRBV12-4 to TRBJ2-7; TRBD1 matches 7 bases. The V segment lost 6 bases and the J segment 7 bases; nucleotides outside the gene matches: 6. The CDR3 is 12 amino acids.

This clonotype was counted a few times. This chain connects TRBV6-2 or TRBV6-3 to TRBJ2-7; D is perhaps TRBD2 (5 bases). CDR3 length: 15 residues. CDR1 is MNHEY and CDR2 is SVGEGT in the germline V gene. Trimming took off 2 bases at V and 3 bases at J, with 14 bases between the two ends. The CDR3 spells CASSYRGLARYEQYF. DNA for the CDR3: TGTGCCAGCAGTTACAGAGGGCTAGCCCGCTACGAGCAGTACTTC.

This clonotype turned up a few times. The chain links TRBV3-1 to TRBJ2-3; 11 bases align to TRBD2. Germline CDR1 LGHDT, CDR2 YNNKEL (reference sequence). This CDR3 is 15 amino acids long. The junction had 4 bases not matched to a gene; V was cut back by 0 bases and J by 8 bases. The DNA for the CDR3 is TGTGCCAGCAGCCAAGAGAGGCTAGCGGGAGGTACGCAGTATTTT. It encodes CASSQERLAGGTQYF.

In DNA, the CDR3 is TGTGCCAGCAGTCACGGGAGACAGTCCACAGATACGCAGTATTTT. Amino acid sequence: CASSHGRQSTDTQYF. The rearrangement joins TRBV6-6 to TRBJ2-3; a possible D gene is TRBD2 (6 bases). This CDR3 has 15 residues. Germline loops: CDR1 MNHNY, CDR2 SVGAGI (reference sequence). Deletions cut 5 bases from V and 2 bases from J, with 14 bases between.

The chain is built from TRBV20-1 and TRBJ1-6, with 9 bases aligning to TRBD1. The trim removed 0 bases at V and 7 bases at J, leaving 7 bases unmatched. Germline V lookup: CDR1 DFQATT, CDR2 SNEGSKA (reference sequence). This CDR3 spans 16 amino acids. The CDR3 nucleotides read TGCAGTGCTAGAGATGCGGACAGGGGATGGAATTCACCCCTCCACTTT. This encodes CSARDADRGWNSPLHF.

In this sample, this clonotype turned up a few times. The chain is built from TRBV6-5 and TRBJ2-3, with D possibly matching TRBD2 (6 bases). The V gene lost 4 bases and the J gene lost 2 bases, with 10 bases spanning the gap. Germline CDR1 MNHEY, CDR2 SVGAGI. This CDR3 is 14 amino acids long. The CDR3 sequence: CASSSRLVTDTQYF. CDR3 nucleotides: TGTGCCAGCAGTTCACGACTAGTCACAGATACGCAGTATTTT.

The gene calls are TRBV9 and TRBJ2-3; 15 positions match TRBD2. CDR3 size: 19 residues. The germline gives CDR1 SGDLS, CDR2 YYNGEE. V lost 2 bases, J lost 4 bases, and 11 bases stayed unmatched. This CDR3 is CASSVGLAGGLRLADTQYF. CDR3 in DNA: TGTGCCAGCAGCGTCGGACTAGCGGGGGGGCTAAGGTTGGCAGATACGCAGTATTTT. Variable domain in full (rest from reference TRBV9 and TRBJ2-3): DSGVTQTPKHLITATGQRVTLRCSPRSGDLSVYWYQQSLDQGLQFLIQYYNGEERAKGNILERFSAQQFPDLHSELNLSSLELGDSALYFCASSVGLAGGLRLADTQYFGPGTRLTVL.

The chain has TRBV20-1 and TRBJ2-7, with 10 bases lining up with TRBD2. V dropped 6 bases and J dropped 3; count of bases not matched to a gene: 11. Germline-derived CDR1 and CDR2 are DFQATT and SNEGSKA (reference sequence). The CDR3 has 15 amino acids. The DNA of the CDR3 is TGCAGTGCCGCACCTCCGGGACTAGCGCACTACGAGCAGTACTTC. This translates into CSAAPPGLAHYEQYF.

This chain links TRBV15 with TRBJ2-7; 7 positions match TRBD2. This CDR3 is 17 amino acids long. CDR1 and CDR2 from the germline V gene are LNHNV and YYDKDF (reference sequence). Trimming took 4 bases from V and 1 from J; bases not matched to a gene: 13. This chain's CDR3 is CATSNTGGGRGSYEQYF. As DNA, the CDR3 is TGTGCCACCAGCAACACTGGGGGGGGGAGAGGTTCCTACGAGCAGTACTTC.

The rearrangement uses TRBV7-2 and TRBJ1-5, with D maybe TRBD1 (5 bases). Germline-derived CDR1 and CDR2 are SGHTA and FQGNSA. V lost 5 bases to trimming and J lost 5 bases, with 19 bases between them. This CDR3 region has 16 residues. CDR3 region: CASSLDGTRQYQPQHF. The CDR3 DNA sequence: TGTGCCAGCAGCCTCGACGGGACCCGACAGTATCAGCCCCAGCATTTT.

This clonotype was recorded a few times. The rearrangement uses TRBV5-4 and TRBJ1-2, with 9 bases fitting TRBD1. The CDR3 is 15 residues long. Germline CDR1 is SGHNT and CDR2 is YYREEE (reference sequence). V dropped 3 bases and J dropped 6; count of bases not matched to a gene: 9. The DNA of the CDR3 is TGTGCCAGCAGCTCCCCACAGGGGGCAGGTCATGGCTACACCTTC. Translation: CASSSPQGAGHGYTF.

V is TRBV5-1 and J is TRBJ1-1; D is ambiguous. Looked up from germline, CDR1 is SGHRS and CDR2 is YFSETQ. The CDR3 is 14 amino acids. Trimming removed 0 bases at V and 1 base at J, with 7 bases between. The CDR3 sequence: CASSLGASNTEAFF. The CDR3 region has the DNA TGCGCCAGCAGCTTGGGGGCATCGAACACTGAAGCTTTCTTT.

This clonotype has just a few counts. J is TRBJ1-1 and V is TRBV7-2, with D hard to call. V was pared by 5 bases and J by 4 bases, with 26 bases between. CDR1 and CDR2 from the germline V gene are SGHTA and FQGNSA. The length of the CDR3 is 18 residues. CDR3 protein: CASSQRTRPLDGGTEAFF. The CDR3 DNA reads TGTGCCAGCAGCCAACGGACCCGACCCCTTGACGGAGGCACTGAAGCTTTCTTT.

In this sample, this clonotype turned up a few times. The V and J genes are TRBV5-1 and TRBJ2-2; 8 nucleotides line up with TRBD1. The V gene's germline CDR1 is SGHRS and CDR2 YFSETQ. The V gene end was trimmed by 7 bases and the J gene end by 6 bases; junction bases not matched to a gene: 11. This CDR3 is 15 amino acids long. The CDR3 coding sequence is TGCGCCAGCGGGAAGACAGGGGAGTATCCCGGGGAGCTGTTTTTT. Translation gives CASGKTGEYPGELFF.

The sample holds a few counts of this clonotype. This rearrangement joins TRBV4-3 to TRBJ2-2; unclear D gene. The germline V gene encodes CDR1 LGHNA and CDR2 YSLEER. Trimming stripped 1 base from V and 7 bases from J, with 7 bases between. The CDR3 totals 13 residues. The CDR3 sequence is CASSQAVGGELFF. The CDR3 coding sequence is TGCGCCAGCAGCCAAGCCGTTGGCGGGGAGCTGTTTTTT.

Written as DNA, the CDR3 is TGTGCCAGCAGCTGGGAGGGTTTCTACGAGCAGTACTTC. It yields the protein CASSWEGFYEQYF. The chain couples TRBV7-2 to TRBJ2-7; 7 bases are a match to TRBD2. Trimming cost V 4 bases and J 3 bases; bases outside gene matches: 3. Germline V gene sequence: CDR1 SGHTA, CDR2 FQGNSA. The CDR3 length is 13 residues.

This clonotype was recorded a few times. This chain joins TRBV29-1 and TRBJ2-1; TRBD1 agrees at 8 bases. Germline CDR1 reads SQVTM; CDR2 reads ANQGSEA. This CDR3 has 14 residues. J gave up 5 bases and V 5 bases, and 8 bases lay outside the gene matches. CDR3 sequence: CSVHAGGPNNEQFF. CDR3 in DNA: TGCAGCGTTCACGCAGGGGGCCCTAACAATGAGCAGTTCTTC.

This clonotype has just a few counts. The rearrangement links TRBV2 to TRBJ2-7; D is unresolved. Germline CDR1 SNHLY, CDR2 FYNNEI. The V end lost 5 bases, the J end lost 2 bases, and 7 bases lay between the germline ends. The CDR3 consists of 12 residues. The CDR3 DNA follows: TGTGCCAGCAGTACGGCTACCTACGAGCAGTACTTC. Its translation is CASSTATYEQYF. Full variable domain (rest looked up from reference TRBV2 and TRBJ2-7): EPEVTQTPSHQVTQMGQEVILRCVPISNHLYFYWYRQILGQKVEFLVSFYNNEISEKSEIFDDQFSVERPDGSNFTLKIRSTKLEDSAMYFCASSTATYEQYFGPGTRLTVT.

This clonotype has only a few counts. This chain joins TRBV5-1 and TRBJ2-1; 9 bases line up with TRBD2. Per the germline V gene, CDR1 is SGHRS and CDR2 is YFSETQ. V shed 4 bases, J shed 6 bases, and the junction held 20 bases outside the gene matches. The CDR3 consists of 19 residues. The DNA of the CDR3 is TGCGCCAGCAGCCGGGCAGCAGTAACCGCGGGGGGGCATGTCAATGAGCAGTTCTTC. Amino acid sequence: CASSRAAVTAGGHVNEQFF.

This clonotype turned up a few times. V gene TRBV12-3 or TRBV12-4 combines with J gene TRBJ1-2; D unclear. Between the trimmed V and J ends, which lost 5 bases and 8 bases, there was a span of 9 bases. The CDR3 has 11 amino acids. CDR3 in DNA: TGTGCCAGCAGTCACGGCCGGGGCTACACCTTC. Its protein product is CASSHGRGYTF.

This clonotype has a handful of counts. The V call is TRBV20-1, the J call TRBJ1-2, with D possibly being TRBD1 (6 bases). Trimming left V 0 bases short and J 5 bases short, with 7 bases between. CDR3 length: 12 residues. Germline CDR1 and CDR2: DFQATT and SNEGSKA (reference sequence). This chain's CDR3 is CSARETGYGYTF. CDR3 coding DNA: TGCAGTGCTAGAGAGACAGGTTATGGCTACACCTTC.

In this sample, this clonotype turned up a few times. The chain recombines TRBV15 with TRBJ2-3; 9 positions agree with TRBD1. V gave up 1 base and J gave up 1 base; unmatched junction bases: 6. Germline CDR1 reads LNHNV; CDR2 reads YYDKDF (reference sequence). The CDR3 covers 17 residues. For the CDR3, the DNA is TGTGCCACCAGCAGAGGCTTCGGGACAGGGCGCACAGATACGCAGTATTTT. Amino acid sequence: CATSRGFGTGRTDTQYF.

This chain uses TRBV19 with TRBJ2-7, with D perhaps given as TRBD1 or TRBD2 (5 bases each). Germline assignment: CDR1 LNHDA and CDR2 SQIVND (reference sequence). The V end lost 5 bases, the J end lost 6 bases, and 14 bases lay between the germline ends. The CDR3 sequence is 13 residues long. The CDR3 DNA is TGTGCCAGTAGTTCTTCTACAGGAGGCGAGCAGTACTTC. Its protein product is CASSSSTGGEQYF.

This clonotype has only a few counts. The CDR3 bases are TGCAGTGCTAGAGATCCGGAAAACACCATATATTTT. Its protein is CSARDPENTIYF. This chain uses TRBV20-1 with TRBJ1-3; D is undetermined. Germline V gene sequence: CDR1 DFQATT, CDR2 SNEGSKA (reference sequence). V lost 0 bases and J lost 6, with 6 bases in between. CDR3 length: 12 residues.

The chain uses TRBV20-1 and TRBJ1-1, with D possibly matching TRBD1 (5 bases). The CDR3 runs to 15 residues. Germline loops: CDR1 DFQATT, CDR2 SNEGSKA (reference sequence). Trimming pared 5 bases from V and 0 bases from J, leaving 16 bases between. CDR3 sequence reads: CSAPDGGPLNTEAFF. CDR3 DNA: TGCAGTGCTCCGGACGGGGGACCCCTGAACACTGAAGCTTTCTTT.

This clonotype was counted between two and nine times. The CDR3 nucleotides read TGCGCCAGCAGCTTGCGCCTGGGAGGGGGCCAGAGCTCCTACGAGCAGTACTTC. This encodes CASSLRLGGGQSSYEQYF. This chain connects TRBV5-1 to TRBJ2-7, with D possibly called TRBD1 or TRBD2 (7 bases each). Trimming left V 1 base short and J 0 bases short, with 20 bases between. Germline V gene data show CDR1 as SGHRS and CDR2 as YFSETQ. CDR3 length: 18 residues.

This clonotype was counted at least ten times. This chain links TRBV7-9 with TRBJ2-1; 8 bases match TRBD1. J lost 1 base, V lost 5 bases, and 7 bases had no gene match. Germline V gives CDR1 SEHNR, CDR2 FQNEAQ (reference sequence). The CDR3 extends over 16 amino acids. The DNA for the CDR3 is TGTGCCAGCAGCCCACAGGGGGGACTTTCCTACAATGAGCAGTTCTTC. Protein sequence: CASSPQGGLSYNEQFF.